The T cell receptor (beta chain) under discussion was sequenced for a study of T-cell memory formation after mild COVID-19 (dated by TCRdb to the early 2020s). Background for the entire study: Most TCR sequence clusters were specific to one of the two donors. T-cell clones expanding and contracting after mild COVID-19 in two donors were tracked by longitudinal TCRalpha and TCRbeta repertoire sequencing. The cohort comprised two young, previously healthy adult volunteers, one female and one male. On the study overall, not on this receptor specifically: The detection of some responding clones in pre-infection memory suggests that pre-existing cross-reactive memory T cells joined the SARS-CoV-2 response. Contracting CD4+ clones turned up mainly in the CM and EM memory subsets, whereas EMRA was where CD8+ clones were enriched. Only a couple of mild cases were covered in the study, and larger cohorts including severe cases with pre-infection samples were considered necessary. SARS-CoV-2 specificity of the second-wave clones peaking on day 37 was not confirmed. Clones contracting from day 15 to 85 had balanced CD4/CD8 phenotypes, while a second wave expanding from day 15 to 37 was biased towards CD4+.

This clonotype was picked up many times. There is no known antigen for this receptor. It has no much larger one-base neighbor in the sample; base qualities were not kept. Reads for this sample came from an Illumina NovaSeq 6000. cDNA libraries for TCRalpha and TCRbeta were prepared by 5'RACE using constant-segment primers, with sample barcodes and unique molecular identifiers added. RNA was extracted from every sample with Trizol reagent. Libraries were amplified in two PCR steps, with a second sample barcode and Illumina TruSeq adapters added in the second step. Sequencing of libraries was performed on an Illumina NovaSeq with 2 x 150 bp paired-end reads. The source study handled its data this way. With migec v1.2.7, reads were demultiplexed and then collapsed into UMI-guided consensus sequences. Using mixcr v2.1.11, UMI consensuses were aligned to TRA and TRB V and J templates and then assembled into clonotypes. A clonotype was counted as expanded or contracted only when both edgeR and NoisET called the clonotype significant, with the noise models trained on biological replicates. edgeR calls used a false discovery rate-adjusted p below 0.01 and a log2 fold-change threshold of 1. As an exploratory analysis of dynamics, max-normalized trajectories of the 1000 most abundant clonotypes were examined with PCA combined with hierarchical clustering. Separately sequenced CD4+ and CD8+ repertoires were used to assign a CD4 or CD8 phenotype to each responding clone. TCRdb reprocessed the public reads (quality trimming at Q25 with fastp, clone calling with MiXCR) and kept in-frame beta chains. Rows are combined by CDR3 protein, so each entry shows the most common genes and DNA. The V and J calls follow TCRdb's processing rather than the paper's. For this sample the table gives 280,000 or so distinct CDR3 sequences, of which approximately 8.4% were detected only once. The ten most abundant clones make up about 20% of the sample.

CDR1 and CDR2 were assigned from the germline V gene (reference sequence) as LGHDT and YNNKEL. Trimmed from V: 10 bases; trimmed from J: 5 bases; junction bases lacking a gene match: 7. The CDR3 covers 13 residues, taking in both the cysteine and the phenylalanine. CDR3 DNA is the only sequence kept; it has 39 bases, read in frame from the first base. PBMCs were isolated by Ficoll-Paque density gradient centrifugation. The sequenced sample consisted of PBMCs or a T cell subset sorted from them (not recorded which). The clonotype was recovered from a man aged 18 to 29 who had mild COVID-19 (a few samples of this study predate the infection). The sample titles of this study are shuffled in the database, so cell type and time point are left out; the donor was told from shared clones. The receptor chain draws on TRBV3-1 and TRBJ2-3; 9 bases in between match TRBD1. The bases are TGTGCCATTTCACAGGGGGCAGGAGATACGCAGTATTTT. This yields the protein CAISQGAGDTQYF.